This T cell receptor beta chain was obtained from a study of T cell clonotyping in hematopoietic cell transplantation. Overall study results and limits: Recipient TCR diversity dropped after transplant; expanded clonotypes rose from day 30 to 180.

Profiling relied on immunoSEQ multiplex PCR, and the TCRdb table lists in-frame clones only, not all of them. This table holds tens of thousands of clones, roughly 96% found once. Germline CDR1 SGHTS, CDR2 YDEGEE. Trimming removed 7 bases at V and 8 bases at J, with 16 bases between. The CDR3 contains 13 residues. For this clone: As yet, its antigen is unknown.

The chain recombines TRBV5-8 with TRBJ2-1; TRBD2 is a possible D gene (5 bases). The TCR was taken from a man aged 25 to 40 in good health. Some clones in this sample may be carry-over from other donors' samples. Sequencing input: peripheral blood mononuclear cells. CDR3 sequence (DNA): TGTGCCAGCCGGGATCACGGCGGCGATGAGCAGTTCTTC. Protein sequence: CASRDHGGDEQFF.